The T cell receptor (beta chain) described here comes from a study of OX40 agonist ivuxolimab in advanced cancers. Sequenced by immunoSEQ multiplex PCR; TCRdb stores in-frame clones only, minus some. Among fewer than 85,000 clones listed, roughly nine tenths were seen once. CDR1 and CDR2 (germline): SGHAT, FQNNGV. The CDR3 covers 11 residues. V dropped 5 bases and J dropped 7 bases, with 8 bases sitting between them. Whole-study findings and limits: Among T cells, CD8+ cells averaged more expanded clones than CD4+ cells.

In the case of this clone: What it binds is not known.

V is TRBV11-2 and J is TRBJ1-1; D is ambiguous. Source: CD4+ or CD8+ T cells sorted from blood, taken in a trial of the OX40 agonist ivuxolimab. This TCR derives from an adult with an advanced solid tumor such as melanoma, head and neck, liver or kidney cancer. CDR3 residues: CASSLGYEAFF. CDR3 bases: TGTGCCAGCAGCCTCGGCTATGAAGCTTTCTTT.